Following are 13 T cell receptor beta chains from one sample sequenced in a study of blood T cell repertoires in COVID-19. Data came from immunoSEQ multiplex PCR; TCRdb stores just in-frame clones and leaves some out. This sample has fewer than 300,000 clones, with about nine tenths found just once. The sample comprised peripheral blood. These receptors came from a woman aged 25-40 years with COVID-19, enrolled during active disease.

This chain joins TRBV5-1 and TRBJ2-7; D remains ambiguous. CDR1 is SGHRS, CDR2 YFSETQ, per germline. Trimming pared 0 bases from V and 0 bases from J, leaving 13 bases between. CDR3 length: 16 amino acids. CDR3 nucleotides: TGCGCCAGCAGCTTGGTAGTCTCCCGGTCCTCCTACGAGCAGTACTTC. Its protein is CASSLVVSRSSYEQYF.

V is TRBV20-1 and J is TRBJ2-5; weak D call: TRBD1 (6 bases). Germline loops: CDR1 DFQATT, CDR2 SNEGSKA (reference sequence). The V end was cut by 3 bases, the J end by 5 bases, with 16 bases between. This CDR3 is built from 14 residues. The CDR3 DNA reads as TGCAGTGCTAGTCCGACAGGTCTTGGGGAGACCCAGTACTTC. Amino acids: CSASPTGLGETQYF.

The chain couples TRBV18 to TRBJ1-5, with TRBD1 identical over 8 bases. The J segment lost 5 bases and the V segment lost 4 bases, leaving 10 bases of the junction unmatched. Germline CDR1 KGHSH, CDR2 LQKENI. This CDR3 region has 16 residues. The CDR3 loop reads CASSRRDRRGDQPQHF. The CDR3 DNA reads as TGTGCCAGCTCACGCCGGGACAGGCGGGGCGATCAGCCCCAGCATTTT.

This clone was detected only a few times. The gene calls are TRBV28 and TRBJ1-6; possible D gene TRBD1, 6 bases. V was clipped by 6 bases and J by 13 bases, with 19 bases between them. The V gene's germline CDR1 is MDHEN and CDR2 SYDVKM. The CDR3 contains 14 residues. CDR3 sequence: CASSTAQGISPLHF. The CDR3, as DNA: TGTGCCAGCAGCACTGCACAGGGAATTTCTCCCCTCCACTTT.

This sequence joins TRBV6-6 and TRBJ1-5; D not certain. This CDR3 is 15 amino acids long. V shed 6 bases and J shed 2 bases, with 14 bases lying between them. Germline assignment: CDR1 MNHNY and CDR2 SVGAGI (reference sequence). CDR3 DNA: TGTGCCAGCAGCCCTCTCCTATTGGGCAATCAGCCCCAGCATTTT. It specifies CASSPLLLGNQPQHF.

The chain combines TRBV9 with TRBJ1-6; 8 nucleotides match TRBD1. Germline CDR1 SGDLS, CDR2 YYNGEE. The CDR3 spans 15 residues. The V gene end was trimmed by 3 bases and the J gene end by 5 bases; junction bases not matched to a gene: 4. The CDR3 nucleotides read TGTGCCAGCAGCGCGACAGGGGTTAATAATTCACCCCTCCACTTT. It is translated as CASSATGVNNSPLHF.

The chain links TRBV4-1 to TRBJ1-3, with TRBD1 as a possible D gene (5 bases). Trimming took 1 base from V and 4 from J, leaving 8 bases between them. The CDR3 covers 14 residues. The germline V gene encodes CDR1 MGHRA and CDR2 YSYEKL. The CDR3 sequence: CASSQARAGNTIYF. Here the CDR3 DNA reads TGCGCCAGCAGCCAAGCCAGGGCGGGAAACACCATATATTTT.

With regard to this clone: The same CDR3 is also encoded by other DNA sequences in this sample. The chain has TRBV2 and TRBJ2-2; D gene uncertain. The CDR3 contains 12 residues. The V and J ends lost 6 bases and 2 bases respectively, with 4 bases between them. Germline values: CDR1 SNHLY, CDR2 FYNNEI. Written as DNA, the CDR3 is TGTGCCAGCAGCCTTAACACCGGGGAGCTGTTTTTT. Its translation: CASSLNTGELFF.

This chain connects TRBV28 to TRBJ2-7, with 12 nucleotides matching TRBD2. Germline CDR1 reads MDHEN; CDR2 reads SYDVKM. Trimming at V came to 6 bases and at J to 4 bases, leaving 10 bases not matched to a gene. This CDR3 spans 16 amino acids. Here the CDR3 DNA reads TGTGCCAGCAGCCTAACTAGCGGGGGGCACCTATACGAGCAGTACTTC. Translation: CASSLTSGGHLYEQYF.

The V gene is TRBV5-1, the J gene TRBJ1-3; no clear D. In germline, CDR1 is SGHRS, CDR2 YFSETQ. The CDR3 length is 16 residues. The V and J ends lost 0 bases and 1 base respectively, with 11 bases between them. This CDR3 reads CASSLVGGPSGNTIYF. The CDR3 DNA follows: TGCGCCAGCAGCTTGGTAGGAGGCCCATCTGGAAACACCATATATTTT.

This chain connects TRBV18 to TRBJ1-1; D gene unclear. This CDR3 comprises 14 residues. CDR1 is KGHSH, CDR2 LQKENI, per germline. With 8 bases removed from V and 1 base from J, the gap between germline ends came to 14 bases. The CDR3, as DNA: TGTGCCAGCCCCCCGCAGGCCCCGAACACTGAAGCTTTCTTT. Amino acid sequence: CASPPQAPNTEAFF.

This chain uses TRBV6-6 with TRBJ1-6; D is perhaps TRBD1 (6 bases). The V end was cut by 5 bases, the J end by 5 bases, with 22 bases between. CDR1 is MNHNY and CDR2 is SVGAGI in the germline V gene (reference sequence). The CDR3 extends over 18 amino acids. In nucleotides, the CDR3 is TGTGCCAGCAGTCCCTCCAGGGGCACTGACAGAAATAATTCACCCCTCCACTTT. This gives the protein CASSPSRGTDRNNSPLHF.

This rearrangement joins TRBV29-1 to TRBJ1-4, with 7 bases fitting TRBD1. Germline CDR1 and CDR2: SQVTM and ANQGSEA. The CDR3 sequence is 11 residues long. The junction had 7 bases not matched to a gene; V was cut back by 6 bases and J by 12 bases. The CDR3 nucleotides are TGCAGCGTCCGTTATCAGGGGGAACTGTTTTTT. Protein: CSVRYQGELFF.